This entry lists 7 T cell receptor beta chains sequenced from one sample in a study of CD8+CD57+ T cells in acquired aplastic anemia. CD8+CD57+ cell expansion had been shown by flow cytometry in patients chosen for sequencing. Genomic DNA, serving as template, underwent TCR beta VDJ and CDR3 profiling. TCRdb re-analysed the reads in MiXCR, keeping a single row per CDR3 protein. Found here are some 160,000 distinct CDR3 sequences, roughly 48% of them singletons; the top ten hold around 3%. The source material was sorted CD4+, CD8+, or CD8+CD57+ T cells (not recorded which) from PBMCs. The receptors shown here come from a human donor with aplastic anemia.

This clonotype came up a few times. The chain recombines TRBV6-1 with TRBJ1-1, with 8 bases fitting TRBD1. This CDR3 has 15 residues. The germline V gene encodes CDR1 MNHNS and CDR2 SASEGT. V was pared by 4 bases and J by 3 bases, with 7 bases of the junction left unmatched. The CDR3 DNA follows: TGTGCCAGCAGTGTCCCCCCGGGACAGGACACTGAAGCTTTCTTT. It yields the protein CASSVPPGQDTEAFF.

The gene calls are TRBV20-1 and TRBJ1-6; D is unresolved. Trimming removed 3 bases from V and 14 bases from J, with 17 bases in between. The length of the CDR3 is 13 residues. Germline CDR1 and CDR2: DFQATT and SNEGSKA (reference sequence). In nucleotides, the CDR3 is TGCAGTGCTAGCGGGCAGTCCGCTATATCCCTCCACTTT. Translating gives CSASGQSAISLHF.

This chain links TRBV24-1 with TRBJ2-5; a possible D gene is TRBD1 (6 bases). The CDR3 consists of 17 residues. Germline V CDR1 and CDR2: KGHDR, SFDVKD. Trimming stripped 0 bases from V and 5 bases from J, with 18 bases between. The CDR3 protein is CATSDLLDSLGGETQYF. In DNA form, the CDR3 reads TGTGCCACCAGTGATTTGCTGGACAGCCTCGGTGGTGAGACCCAGTACTTC.

The CDR3 nucleotides read TGCAGTGCCGAGAGCTCGGGCAATGAGCAGTTCTTC. This translates into CSAESSGNEQFF. The chain couples TRBV20-1 to TRBJ2-1; the D is unclear. The V gene's germline CDR1 is DFQATT and CDR2 SNEGSKA (reference sequence). V gave up 6 bases and J gave up 6 bases, with 12 bases separating them. CDR3 length: 12 amino acids.

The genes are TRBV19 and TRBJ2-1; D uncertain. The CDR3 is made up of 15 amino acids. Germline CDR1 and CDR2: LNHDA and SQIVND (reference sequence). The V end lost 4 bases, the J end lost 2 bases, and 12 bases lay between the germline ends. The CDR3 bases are TGTGCCAGTAGTACGAACCCGGGCCCCTACAATGAGCAGTTCTTC. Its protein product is CASSTNPGPYNEQFF.

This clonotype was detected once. CDR3 nucleotide sequence: TGTGCCAGCAGTTTAGCGGGGTCCGCAGATACGCAGTATTTT. Its translation is CASSLAGSADTQYF. The chain employs TRBV12-3 or TRBV12-4 and TRBJ2-3; D ambiguous. Deletions cut 0 bases from V and 4 bases from J, with 8 bases between. This CDR3 spans 14 amino acids.

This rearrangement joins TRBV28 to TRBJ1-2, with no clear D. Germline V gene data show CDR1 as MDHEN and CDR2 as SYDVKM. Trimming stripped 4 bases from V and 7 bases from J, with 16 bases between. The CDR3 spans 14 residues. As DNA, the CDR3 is TGTGCCAGCAGTTCAGGACTGCCTACAGCTGGCTACACCTTC. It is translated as CASSSGLPTAGYTF.